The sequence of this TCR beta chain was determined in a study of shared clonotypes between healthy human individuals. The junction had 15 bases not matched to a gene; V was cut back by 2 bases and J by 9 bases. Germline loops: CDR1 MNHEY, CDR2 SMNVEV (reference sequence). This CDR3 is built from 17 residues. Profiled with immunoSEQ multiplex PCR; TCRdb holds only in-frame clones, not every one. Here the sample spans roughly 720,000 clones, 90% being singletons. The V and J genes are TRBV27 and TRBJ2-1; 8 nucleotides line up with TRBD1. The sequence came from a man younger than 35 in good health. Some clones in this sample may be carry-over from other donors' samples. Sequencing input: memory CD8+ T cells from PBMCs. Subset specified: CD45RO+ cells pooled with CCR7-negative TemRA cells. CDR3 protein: CASSLLLADRVTVEQFF. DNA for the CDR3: TGTGCCAGCAGTTTACTGTTGGCGGACAGGGTTACCGTTGAGCAGTTCTTC.